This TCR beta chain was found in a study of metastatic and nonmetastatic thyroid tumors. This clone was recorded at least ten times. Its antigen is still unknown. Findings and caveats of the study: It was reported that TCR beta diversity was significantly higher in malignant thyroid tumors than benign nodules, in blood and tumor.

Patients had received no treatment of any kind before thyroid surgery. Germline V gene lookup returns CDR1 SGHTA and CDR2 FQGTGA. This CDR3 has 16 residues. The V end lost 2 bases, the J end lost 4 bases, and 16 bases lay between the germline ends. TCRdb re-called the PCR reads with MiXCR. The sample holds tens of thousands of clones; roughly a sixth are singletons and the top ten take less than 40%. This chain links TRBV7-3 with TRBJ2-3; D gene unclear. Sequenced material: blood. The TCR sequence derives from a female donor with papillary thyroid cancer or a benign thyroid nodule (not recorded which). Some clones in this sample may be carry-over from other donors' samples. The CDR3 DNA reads TGTGCCAGCAGCTTACCCTCCTTCCGCGCCGCAGATACGCAGTATTTT. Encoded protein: CASSLPSFRAADTQYF.